The clone carrying this T cell receptor (beta chain) was seen many times. Its antigen is unidentified. Germline V gene lookup returns CDR1 ENHRY and CDR2 SYGVKD. With V trimmed by 6 bases and J by 5 bases, 4 bases remained unmatched. The CDR3 contains 13 residues. Bulk TCR libraries used previously described methods and listed TCR primers. A single record per CDR3 protein comes from TCRdb applying MiXCR to the PCR reads. The repertoire has about 640,000 distinct CDR3 sequences, 15% to 20% of them found once; the top ten carry 0.75% to 0.95%. This record belongs to a study of molecular identifiers for immune sequencing clone quantification. Study-wide findings and caveats: The sizes of highly expanded clones could be underestimated when identical TCR molecules share a barcode. Spike-in Jurkat TCR RNA from a single cell reportedly registered among about 1 million naive cells. Over 97% of CMV-specific effector molecules, but under 1% of naive ones, were in clones above 20 copies.

The clonotype comes from a human donor in good health. Some libraries in this study had Jurkat cell RNA spiked in. V is TRBV10-3 and J is TRBJ2-7, with TRBD1 identical over 10 bases. Input material: naive CD8+ T cells from blood, with Jurkat cell RNA spiked in. Documented subset: FACS-sorted CD8+CD4-CCR7+CD45RA+ naive T cells. CDR3 protein: CAISGTGDDEQYF. The CDR3 DNA follows: TGTGCCATCAGCGGGACAGGGGACGACGAGCAGTACTTC.